The 23 T cell receptor beta chains below come from one sample, sequenced in a study of shared clonotypes between healthy human individuals. Produced via immunoSEQ multiplex PCR; TCRdb's table is partial and in-frame only. The sample carries about 680,000 clones, more than 70% recorded once. The specimen was memory CD4+ T cells sorted from blood. The subset is: CD45RA-negative fraction. The receptors derive from a woman aged 30 to 39 in good health.

The chain joins TRBV28 to TRBJ2-1; D gene uncertain. Trimming pared 6 bases from V and 7 bases from J, leaving 10 bases between. The length of the CDR3 is 12 residues. CDR1 is MDHEN and CDR2 is SYDVKM in the germline V gene. The CDR3 region has the DNA TGTGCCAGCAGGGAACCGGAAAATGAGCAGTTCTTC. Amino acids: CASREPENEQFF.

This clone was seen just once. For the CDR3, the DNA is TGTGCCAGCAGAAAGGTCGCCAATTCGGGCAATGAGCAGTTCTTC. Amino acid sequence: CASRKVANSGNEQFF. The chain joins TRBV6-6 to TRBJ2-1; D unclear. Germline assignment: CDR1 MNHNY and CDR2 SVGAGI (reference sequence). V was shortened by 6 bases and J by 6 bases, with 18 bases between the two germline ends. The CDR3 runs 15 residues.

The chain joins TRBV28 to TRBJ2-7; 9 nucleotides line up with TRBD1. The germline V gene has CDR1 MDHEN and CDR2 SYDVKM. The CDR3 has 15 amino acids. With 7 bases clipped from V and 5 bases from J, the junction kept 12 bases outside the gene matches. The CDR3 nucleotides read TGTGCCAGCATCTCACCGGGACAGGGAATCCACGAGCAGTACTTC. This codes for CASISPGQGIHEQYF.

The chain has TRBV27 and TRBJ2-7; 7 bases align to TRBD1. V lost 7 bases to trimming and J lost 6 bases; unmatched junction nucleotides: 12. This CDR3 contains 14 residues. The germline V gene encodes CDR1 MNHEY and CDR2 SMNVEV (reference sequence). Here the CDR3 reads CASNPYRGLGEQYF. Written as DNA, the CDR3 is TGTGCCAGCAACCCGTACAGGGGATTGGGCGAGCAGTACTTC.

This clone was detected only a few times. This chain links TRBV15 with TRBJ2-5; D is ambiguous. V lost 8 bases and J 1 base, leaving 26 bases between the germline ends. The CDR3 has 18 residues. Per germline, CDR1 LNHNV and CDR2 YYDKDF (reference sequence). Here the CDR3 reads CATRRSPPLPGPQETQYF. CDR3 coding DNA: TGTGCCACCCGAAGATCCCCCCCTTTACCGGGCCCCCAAGAGACCCAGTACTTC. The whole variable domain, remainder taken from reference TRBV15 and TRBJ2-5, is DAMVIQNPRYQVTQFGKPVTLSCSQTLNHNVMYWYQQKSSQAPKLLFHYYDKDFNNEADTPDNFQSRRPNTSFCFLDIRSPGLGDTAMYLCATRRSPPLPGPQETQYFGPGTRLLVL.

The chain carries TRBV11-3 and TRBJ1-4; D is uncertain. The germline V and J ends were trimmed by 9 bases and 8 bases, with 19 bases remaining between them. This CDR3 region has 14 residues. The germline gives CDR1 SGHNT, CDR2 YENEEA. This CDR3 is CASSSNPAQEKLFF. The CDR3 region has the DNA TGTGCCAGTTCGAGCAACCCGGCACAGGAAAAACTGTTTTTT.

A word on this clone: Additional DNA sequences in this sample encode the identical CDR3. V and J are TRBV25-1 and TRBJ2-5; no clear D gene. The CDR3 contains 13 residues. Germline assignment: CDR1 MGHDK and CDR2 SYGVNS. V was clipped by 3 bases and J by 5 bases, with 10 bases between them. CDR3 DNA sequence: TGTGCCAGCAGTGATCCCGCCATCGAGACCCAGTACTTC. This sequence encodes CASSDPAIETQYF.

The rearrangement uses TRBV19 and TRBJ2-5; 7 bases agree with TRBD2. Germline V CDR1 and CDR2: LNHDA, SQIVND (reference sequence). Trimming cost V 8 bases and J 5 bases; bases outside gene matches: 5. This CDR3 contains 12 residues. Here the CDR3 DNA reads TGTGCCAGTTCTACTAGCGCCGAGACCCAGTACTTC. Translated, it gives CASSTSAETQYF.

The chain links TRBV5-4 to TRBJ2-5, with TRBD1 identical over 8 bases. V shed 4 bases, J shed 3 bases, and the junction held 8 bases outside the gene matches. This CDR3 contains 15 residues. Germline CDR1 is SGHNT and CDR2 is YYREEE (reference sequence). CDR3 bases: TGTGCCAGCAGCGAGCGACAGGGGTTAGAAGAGACCCAGTACTTC. Translation gives CASSERQGLEETQYF.

The V and J genes are TRBV19 and TRBJ2-7; TRBD1 might be the D (5 bases). The V gene's germline CDR1 is LNHDA and CDR2 SQIVND (reference sequence). CDR3 length: 14 residues. Trimming pared 5 bases from V and 2 bases from J, leaving 13 bases between. The CDR3 protein is CASSLQDIPYEQYF. In nucleotides, the CDR3 is TGTGCCAGTAGTCTCCAGGACATTCCCTACGAGCAGTACTTC. Using reference TRBV19 and TRBJ2-7 for the parts outside the CDR3, the full variable domain is DGGITQSPKYLFRKEGQNVTLSCEQNLNHDAMYWYRQDPGQGLRLIYYSQIVNDFQKGDIAEGYSVSREKKESFPLTVTSAQKNPTAFYLCASSLQDIPYEQYFGPGTRLTVT.

The chain is built from TRBV27 and TRBJ2-7; 9 bases align to TRBD1. Germline CDR1 MNHEY, CDR2 SMNVEV (reference sequence). The junction had 4 bases not matched to a gene; V was cut back by 8 bases and J by 2 bases. The CDR3 is 13 amino acids. CDR3 bases: TGTGCCAGCTGGGACAGGGTCCCCTACGAGCAGTACTTC. Encoded protein: CASWDRVPYEQYF.

This clone came up a few times. The chain has TRBV6-1 and TRBJ1-1; tentative D call: TRBD1 (5 bases). CDR3 length: 14 amino acids. Per the germline V gene, CDR1 is MNHNS and CDR2 is SASEGT. Trimming took 5 bases from V and 1 from J, leaving 11 bases between them. The CDR3 spells CASSSAQGNTEAFF. The CDR3, as DNA: TGTGCCAGCAGTTCAGCTCAGGGGAACACTGAAGCTTTCTTT.

The V call is TRBV7-8, the J call TRBJ2-4; D remains unclear. V was pared by 0 bases and J by 0 bases, with 18 bases between. Germline CDR1 and CDR2: SGHVS and FQNEAQ. The CDR3 spans 19 residues. The CDR3 reads CASSLAPGQPTSAKNIQYF. The CDR3 DNA sequence: TGTGCCAGCAGCTTAGCGCCTGGCCAGCCGACCTCAGCCAAAAACATTCAGTACTTC.

The chain employs TRBV5-1 and TRBJ1-2, with TRBD1 identical over 7 bases. The J segment lost 6 bases and the V segment lost 3 bases, leaving 8 bases of the junction unmatched. The CDR3 has 14 amino acids. The V gene's germline CDR1 is SGHRS and CDR2 YFSETQ. CDR3 nucleotides: TGCGCCAGCAGCTCCACAGGGGACGGAGATGGCTACACCTTC. This codes for CASSSTGDGDGYTF.

The chain uses TRBV5-4 and TRBJ2-1; 8 bases map to TRBD1. Looked up from germline, CDR1 is SGHNT and CDR2 is YYREEE (reference sequence). The V gene end was trimmed by 3 bases and the J gene end by 4 bases; junction bases not matched to a gene: 3. The CDR3 has 14 residues. The CDR3 is CASSYGTGYNEQFF. The CDR3, as DNA: TGTGCCAGCAGCTACGGGACAGGATACAATGAGCAGTTCTTC. The full variable domain, its missing parts supplied by reference TRBV5-4 and TRBJ2-1, is ETGVTQSPTHLIKTRGQQVTLRCSSQSGHNTVSWYQQALGQGPQFIFQYYREEENGRGNFPPRFSGLQFPNYSSELNVNALELDDSALYLCASSYGTGYNEQFFGPGTRLTVL.

The chain joins TRBV20-1 to TRBJ2-2; D is perhaps TRBD2 (5 bases). The V gene lost 7 bases and the J gene lost 7 bases, with 10 bases spanning the gap. CDR1 DFQATT and CDR2 SNEGSKA come from the germline V gene (reference sequence). There are 11 residues in the CDR3. CDR3: CSVTEDGELFF. CDR3 DNA: TGCAGTGTAACGGAGGACGGGGAGCTGTTTTTT.

This chain joins TRBV7-8 and TRBJ1-4; TRBD1 matches 7 bases. This CDR3 has 15 residues. V lost 2 bases and J lost 5; bases outside the gene matches: 5. Looked up from germline, CDR1 is SGHVS and CDR2 is FQNEAQ. The CDR3 nucleotides read TGTGCCAGCAGCTTAATAGGGGGCCTAAATGAAAAACTGTTTTTT. Protein sequence: CASSLIGGLNEKLFF.

The rearrangement joins TRBV28 to TRBJ2-7; D may correspond to TRBD1 or TRBD2 (6 bases each). This CDR3 has 15 amino acids. V was pared by 5 bases and J by 3 bases, with 17 bases between. CDR1 MDHEN and CDR2 SYDVKM come from the germline V gene. This CDR3 is CASSTRGRVSYEQYF. CDR3 nucleotide sequence: TGTGCCAGCAGTACACGGGGGCGGGTTAGCTACGAGCAGTACTTC.

This clone was seen just once. The rearrangement joins TRBV27 to TRBJ1-1; 9 nucleotides align to TRBD1. CDR3 length: 13 amino acids. The germline gives CDR1 MNHEY, CDR2 SMNVEV (reference sequence). The V gene end was trimmed by 6 bases and the J gene end by 3 bases; junction bases not matched to a gene: 2. CDR3 in DNA: TGTGCCAGCAGGACAGGGGGGGACACTGAAGCTTTCTTT. Its protein is CASRTGGDTEAFF.

This clone has a single count. This chain connects TRBV7-3 to TRBJ2-3; no clear D. The CDR3 runs to 13 residues. Trimming took off 2 bases at V and 1 base at J, with 4 bases between the two ends. Per the germline V gene, CDR1 is SGHTA and CDR2 is FQGTGA. The CDR3 bases are TGTGCCAGCAGCTTACAGGGCACAGATACGCAGTATTTT. Amino acid sequence: CASSLQGTDTQYF.

This chain uses TRBV11-2 with TRBJ2-1, with 7 bases that match TRBD1. With V trimmed by 5 bases and J by 0 bases, 7 bases remained unmatched. The length of the CDR3 is 16 residues. Germline V gene data show CDR1 as SGHAT and CDR2 as FQNNGV. The CDR3 is CASSVSRGSSYNEQFF. CDR3 DNA: TGTGCCAGCAGCGTCAGCAGGGGGAGCTCCTACAATGAGCAGTTCTTC.

The V and J genes are TRBV28 and TRBJ1-5; D ambiguous. This CDR3 has 16 residues. The germline CDR1 and CDR2 sequences are MDHEN and SYDVKM. Trimming shortened V by 1 base and J by 2 bases, and 12 bases separated the two germline ends. CDR3 region: CASSLLGQWGNQPQHF. The CDR3 DNA is TGTGCCAGCAGTTTATTAGGCCAGTGGGGCAATCAGCCCCAGCATTTT.

This clone has just one count. For the CDR3, the DNA is TGTGCCAGCAGCCCCCGACCTTCAGCGGGGGGCTCTGGGGCCAACGTCCTGACTTTC. Translation gives CASSPRPSAGGSGANVLTF. This chain links TRBV7-8 with TRBJ2-6; 9 positions match TRBD2. Unmatched junction bases numbered 11, after V lost 5 bases and J lost 0 bases. Germline V gene lookup returns CDR1 SGHVS and CDR2 FQNEAQ. The CDR3 consists of 19 residues. The full variable domain, completed using reference TRBV7-8 and TRBJ2-6, is GAGVSQSPRYKVAKRGQDVALRCDPISGHVSLFWYQQALGQGPEFLTYFQNEAQLDKSGLPSDRFFAERPEGSVSTLKIQRTQQEDSAVYLCASSPRPSAGGSGANVLTFGAGSRLTVL.